The present T cell receptor beta chain was sequenced within a study of T cell repertoires in cytomegalovirus infection. About the research overall: It was the public TCR beta signatures that indicated both CMV infection and matching HLA type.

Trimming took 7 bases from V and 3 from J, leaving 4 bases between them. The CDR3 extends over 11 amino acids. CDR1 is SEHNR and CDR2 is FQNEAQ in the germline V gene (reference sequence). This clonotype has just a few counts. The antigen remains undetermined. One entry per CDR3 protein, called by TCRdb with MiXCR from the reads. This sample yields hundreds of thousands of distinct CDR3 sequences, of which around 32% are seen a single time; roughly an eighth belongs to the top ten. The sequenced sample was cultured CD8+ T cells from PBMCs, obtained from culture after CMV antigen stimulation. The chain links TRBV7-9 to TRBJ2-1; D remains unclear. This clonotype was sampled from a human donor in good health (CMV status not recorded). Some clones in this sample may be carry-over from other donors' samples. CDR3 nucleotide sequence: TGTGCCAGCATGGTCTACAATGAGCAGTTCTTC. The encoded protein is CASMVYNEQFF.